The 28 T cell receptor beta chains listed next were all sequenced from one sample in a study of PD-1 blockade in classical Hodgkin lymphoma. Brentuximab vedotin exposure varied among the patients, all of whom had relapsed after autologous stem cell transplantation. Assay: immunoSEQ multiplex PCR; the TCRdb copy retains only in-frame clones and omits some. Of 110,000 or so clones detected, around 89% appear once; the ten largest clones hold just under 20%. Sequenced material: peripheral blood mononuclear cells (PBMCs), taken before the second cycle of nivolumab. All receptors come from a human donor with classical Hodgkin lymphoma.

The chain is built from TRBV14 and TRBJ2-7; D might be TRBD2 (6 bases). The V end was cut by 4 bases, the J end by 4 bases, with 14 bases between. This CDR3 region has 14 residues. Germline V gene data show CDR1 as SGHDN and CDR2 as FVKESK. The CDR3 spells CASSRVGTFYEQYF. The CDR3 DNA is TGTGCCAGCAGCCGAGTCGGGACTTTTTACGAGCAGTACTTC.

V and J are TRBV5-1 and TRBJ1-5, with TRBD1 matching over 10 bases. The CDR3 is 20 residues long. Germline CDR1 is SGHRS and CDR2 is YFSETQ. V lost 4 bases to trimming and J lost 2 bases; unmatched junction nucleotides: 18. The CDR3 spells CASSPGLGQGISSGNQPQHF. The CDR3 DNA follows: TGCGCCAGCAGCCCGGGTCTGGGACAGGGGATATCTAGCGGCAATCAGCCCCAGCATTTT.

The chain is built from TRBV18 and TRBJ2-1; 10 positions agree with TRBD1. J lost 5 bases, V lost 4 bases, and 5 bases had no gene match. The CDR3 sequence is 15 residues long. The germline gives CDR1 KGHSH, CDR2 LQKENI. CDR3 residues: CASSQGQGSDNEQFF. The CDR3 nucleotides read TGTGCCAGCTCACAGGGACAGGGGTCCGACAATGAGCAGTTCTTC.

This clone has just one count. The chain has TRBV18 and TRBJ2-3; D gene ambiguous. The CDR3 contains 12 residues. Per germline, CDR1 KGHSH and CDR2 LQKENI. Trimming removed 3 bases at V and 5 bases at J, with 6 bases between. The CDR3 region is CASSPKGDTQYF. CDR3 nucleotide sequence: TGTGCCAGCTCACCGAAGGGAGATACGCAGTATTTT.

The chain employs TRBV2 and TRBJ1-2; D ambiguous. The germline CDR1 and CDR2 sequences are SNHLY and FYNNEI. The CDR3 is made up of 13 amino acids. V gave up 7 bases and J gave up 8 bases, with 17 bases separating them. The DNA of the CDR3 is TGTGCCAGCATTCCCGGGCTAGCACGGGGCTACACCTTC. Its protein is CASIPGLARGYTF. The full variable domain, in which reference TRBV2 and TRBJ1-2 provide the parts outside the CDR3, is EPEVTQTPSHQVTQMGQEVILRCVPISNHLYFYWYRQILGQKVEFLVSFYNNEISEKSEIFDDQFSVERPDGSNFTLKIRSTKLEDSAMYFCASIPGLARGYTFGSGTRLTVV.

The chain has TRBV29-1 and TRBJ2-2; D tentatively reads TRBD1 or TRBD2 (5 bases each). V gave up 7 bases and J gave up 7 bases, with 16 bases separating them. Germline CDR1 reads SQVTM; CDR2 reads ANQGSEA. CDR3 length equals 13 residues. CDR3 protein: CSGGEPQGGELFF. The CDR3 DNA reads TGCAGCGGAGGGGAGCCTCAAGGCGGGGAGCTGTTTTTT.

The rearrangement joins TRBV27 to TRBJ1-4; 7 bases align to TRBD1. This CDR3 region has 17 residues. The germline V gene encodes CDR1 MNHEY and CDR2 SMNVEV (reference sequence). The V and J ends lost 5 bases and 4 bases, in that order; junction bases with no gene match: 13. The CDR3 here is CASSVRGRQGLNEKLFF. In nucleotides, the CDR3 is TGTGCCAGCAGTGTCCGAGGCCGACAGGGCCTTAATGAAAAACTGTTTTTT. Filled out from reference TRBV27 and TRBJ1-4, the complete variable domain reads EAQVTQNPRYLITVTGKKLTVTCSQNMNHEYMSWYRQDPGLGLRQIYYSMNVEVTDKGDVPEGYKVSRKEKRNFPLILESPSPNQTSLYFCASSVRGRQGLNEKLFFGSGTQLSVL.

The rearrangement joins TRBV5-6 to TRBJ2-1; 9 bases agree with TRBD1. Germline lookup yields CDR1 SGHDT and CDR2 YYEEEE. The CDR3 extends over 15 amino acids. V dropped 7 bases and J dropped 2; count of bases not matched to a gene: 7. The CDR3 coding sequence is TGTGCCAGCGGGGGTACAGGGGGCCCCTACAATGAGCAGTTCTTC. Its protein is CASGGTGGPYNEQFF.

The rearrangement links TRBV5-1 to TRBJ1-2; the match to TRBD1 covers 8 bases. J lost 8 bases, V lost 4 bases, and 10 bases had no gene match. The V gene's germline CDR1 is SGHRS and CDR2 YFSETQ. This CDR3 contains 14 residues. CDR3 sequence: CASSREDRVGGYTF. Written as DNA, the CDR3 is TGCGCCAGCAGCAGGGAGGACAGGGTTGGCGGCTACACCTTC.

The J gene is TRBJ2-5, the V gene TRBV15; TRBD1 agrees at 9 bases. The CDR3 length is 18 residues. Germline assignment: CDR1 LNHNV and CDR2 YYDKDF (reference sequence). V was clipped by 1 base and J by 0 bases; unmatched bases: 9. As DNA, the CDR3 is TGTGCCACCAGCAGAGGCGGTAGGGGGACAGGGTACCAAGAGACCCAGTACTTC. Encoded protein: CATSRGGRGTGYQETQYF.

The chain combines TRBV30 with TRBJ1-4; D call uncertain. V lost 1 base and J 4 bases, leaving 10 bases between the germline ends. The CDR3 consists of 14 residues. Germline loops: CDR1 GTSNPN, CDR2 SVGIG (reference sequence). CDR3 protein: CAWSDSAINEKLFF. CDR3 DNA sequence: TGTGCCTGGAGTGATAGCGCCATTAATGAAAAACTGTTTTTT.

This chain connects TRBV29-1 to TRBJ2-3, with no clear D. Germline assignment: CDR1 SQVTM and CDR2 ANQGSEA. Between the trimmed V and J ends, which lost 3 bases and 0 bases, there was a span of 7 bases. The CDR3 extends over 13 amino acids. The CDR3 DNA reads TGCAGCGTTGACCTGCGGAGCACAGATACGCAGTATTTT. Protein product: CSVDLRSTDTQYF.

The chain carries TRBV7-2 and TRBJ1-1; D not certain. Germline CDR1 is SGHTA and CDR2 is FQGNSA. The V end was cut by 1 base, the J end by 4 bases, with 19 bases between. The CDR3 contains 17 residues. CDR3 amino acids: CASSLVYSEFEGTEAFF. The CDR3 bases are TGTGCCAGCAGCTTAGTTTATTCCGAGTTCGAGGGCACTGAAGCTTTCTTT. The whole variable domain, filled in from reference TRBV7-2 and TRBJ1-1, reads GAGVSQSPSNKVTEKGKDVELRCDPISGHTALYWYRQSLGQGLEFLIYFQGNSAPDKSGLPSDRFSAERTGGSVSTLTIQRTQQEDSAVYLCASSLVYSEFEGTEAFFGQGTRLTVV.

This chain links TRBV7-2 with TRBJ1-3, with 8 bases that match TRBD1. The CDR3 is 16 amino acids. Trimming cost V 4 bases and J 4 bases; bases outside gene matches: 9. Germline V CDR1 and CDR2: SGHTA, FQGNSA. CDR3 region: CASSSGTGRSGNTIYF. Here the CDR3 DNA reads TGTGCCAGCAGCTCCGGGACAGGACGAAGCGGAAACACCATATATTTT.

This clone was counted once. The V and J genes are TRBV6-1 and TRBJ1-2; D might be TRBD1 (5 bases). Germline-derived CDR1 and CDR2 are MNHNS and SASEGT. The CDR3 extends over 15 amino acids. V was pared by 5 bases and J by 4 bases, with 17 bases between. The CDR3 loop reads CASSSGLPRSYGYTF. The DNA of the CDR3 is TGTGCCAGCAGTTCGGGACTGCCGAGGAGCTATGGCTACACCTTC.

The chain has TRBV30 and TRBJ1-2; D is perhaps TRBD1 (6 bases). Germline CDR1 is GTSNPN and CDR2 is SVGIG (reference sequence). V was pared by 0 bases and J by 4 bases, with 12 bases between. The CDR3 runs 14 residues. The CDR3 protein is CAWSVRQVTYGYTF. The DNA for the CDR3 is TGTGCCTGGAGTGTACGACAGGTCACCTATGGCTACACCTTC.

V is TRBV6-1 and J is TRBJ2-7; D is undetermined. The CDR3 sequence is 14 residues long. V dropped 1 base and J dropped 0 bases, with 7 bases sitting between them. Germline CDR1 MNHNS, CDR2 SASEGT. This CDR3 is CASSEGYSSYEQYF. The CDR3 bases are TGTGCCAGCAGTGAAGGTTACAGCTCCTACGAGCAGTACTTC.

This clone has a handful of counts. The rearrangement joins TRBV4-1 to TRBJ1-5, with D uncertain. Per germline, CDR1 MGHRA and CDR2 YSYEKL. The CDR3 has 16 residues. V was trimmed by 1 base and J by 6 bases, leaving 16 bases between them. The CDR3 reads CASSQVEATFSQPQHF. For the CDR3, the DNA is TGCGCCAGCAGCCAAGTAGAGGCCACGTTCAGTCAGCCCCAGCATTTT.

This chain connects TRBV4-3 to TRBJ2-2; a weak D match, TRBD1 (6 bases). Trimming pared 5 bases from V and 2 bases from J, leaving 18 bases between. The CDR3 runs to 17 residues. CDR1 is LGHNA, CDR2 YSLEER, per germline. CDR3 in DNA: TGCGCCAGCAGCGATGGGGGCAGGGGCAGAAACACCGGGGAGCTGTTTTTT. Its protein product is CASSDGGRGRNTGELFF.

This clone was counted between two and nine times. V usage is TRBV7-2 and J usage is TRBJ2-7; D may be TRBD1 (7 bases). Germline V gene sequence: CDR1 SGHTA, CDR2 FQGNSA. V shed 1 base and J shed 5 bases, with 12 bases lying between them. The CDR3 loop spans 14 amino acids. DNA for the CDR3: TGTGCCAGCAGCTTAGGTCCAGGGGGGCACGAGCAGTACTTC. This encodes CASSLGPGGHEQYF.

The rearrangement uses TRBV7-2 and TRBJ2-1; D is unresolved. The CDR3 totals 14 residues. V dropped 1 base and J dropped 5 bases, with 9 bases sitting between them. CDR1 is SGHTA, CDR2 FQGNSA, per germline. CDR3 loop: CASSLVIGNNEQFF. In nucleotides, the CDR3 is TGTGCCAGCAGCTTAGTTATAGGAAACAATGAGCAGTTCTTC.

This clone has at least ten counts. The V and J genes are TRBV7-2 and TRBJ2-5; D is uncertain. This CDR3 region has 12 residues. Germline lookup yields CDR1 SGHTA and CDR2 FQGNSA. Trimming took 3 bases from V and 5 from J, leaving 7 bases between them. Here the CDR3 reads CASSLDWETQYF. In DNA, the CDR3 is TGTGCCAGCAGCTTGGATTGGGAGACCCAGTACTTC.

This clone turned up a few times. V gene TRBV11-2 combines with J gene TRBJ1-1; D possibly corresponds to TRBD1 (5 bases). Trimming took 4 bases from V and 4 from J, leaving 16 bases between them. The V gene's germline CDR1 is SGHAT and CDR2 FQNNGV. The CDR3 totals 15 residues. Here the CDR3 DNA reads TGTGCCAGCAGCTATCCGACAGCCCGAGGCACTGAAGCTTTCTTT. Translation: CASSYPTARGTEAFF. The full variable domain, rest sourced from reference TRBV11-2 and TRBJ1-1, is EAGVAQSPRYKIIEKRQSVAFWCNPISGHATLYWYQQILGQGPKLLIQFQNNGVVDDSQLPKDRFSAERLKGVDSTLKIQPAKLEDSAVYLCASSYPTARGTEAFFGQGTRLTVV.

The V call is TRBV27, the J call TRBJ2-7, with D maybe TRBD1 (6 bases). V lost 4 bases to trimming and J lost 6 bases, with 19 bases between them. Germline V gives CDR1 MNHEY, CDR2 SMNVEV (reference sequence). The CDR3 is 15 amino acids. The DNA of the CDR3 is TGTGCCAGCAGTTCCAAGACAGGCGTAGGTGCCGAGCAGTACTTC. This translates into CASSSKTGVGAEQYF.

The chain has TRBV27 and TRBJ2-7, with 11 bases identical to TRBD2. In germline, CDR1 is MNHEY, CDR2 SMNVEV (reference sequence). The CDR3 is 15 residues long. The V segment lost 5 bases and the J segment 3 bases; nucleotides outside the gene matches: 6. CDR3 residues: CASSHGTSGGYEQYF. CDR3 DNA sequence: TGTGCCAGCAGTCACGGGACTAGCGGCGGCTACGAGCAGTACTTC.

The rearrangement joins TRBV15 to TRBJ2-7, with a weak D call TRBD1 (6 bases). Germline CDR1 reads LNHNV; CDR2 reads YYDKDF (reference sequence). V was shortened by 5 bases and J by 3 bases, with 14 bases between the two germline ends. The CDR3 extends over 14 amino acids. The CDR3 here is CATSDGQNRYEQYF. In DNA form, the CDR3 reads TGTGCCACCAGCGACGGACAGAATCGCTACGAGCAGTACTTC.

The chain has TRBV5-3 and TRBJ2-7; 10 nucleotides agree with TRBD1. TRBV5-3 is given ORF status, its function remaining uncertain. J was trimmed by 5 bases and V by 2 bases; bases with no gene match: 7. The CDR3 is 15 amino acids. This chain's CDR3 is CARSFRDRGIHEQYF. The CDR3 coding sequence is TGTGCCAGAAGCTTCCGGGACAGGGGTATACACGAGCAGTACTTC.

The V call is TRBV7-9, the J call TRBJ1-1; 11 nucleotides agree with TRBD1. CDR1 SEHNR and CDR2 FQNEAQ come from the germline V gene (reference sequence). This CDR3 is built from 18 residues. The V segment lost 5 bases and the J segment 0 bases; nucleotides outside the gene matches: 11. The CDR3, as DNA: TGTGCCAGCAGCCCGCGGACAGGGGGCGGAAGGATGAACACTGAAGCTTTCTTT. It is translated as CASSPRTGGGRMNTEAFF.